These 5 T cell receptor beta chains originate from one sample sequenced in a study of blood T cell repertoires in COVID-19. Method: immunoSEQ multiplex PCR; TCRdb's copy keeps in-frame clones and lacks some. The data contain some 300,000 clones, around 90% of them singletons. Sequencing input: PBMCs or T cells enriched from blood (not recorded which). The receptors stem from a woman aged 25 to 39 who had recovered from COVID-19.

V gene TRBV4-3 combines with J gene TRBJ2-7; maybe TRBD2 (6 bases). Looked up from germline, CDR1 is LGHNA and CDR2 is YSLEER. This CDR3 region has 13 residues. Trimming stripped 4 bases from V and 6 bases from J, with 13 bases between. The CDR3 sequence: CASSPIGGSEQYF. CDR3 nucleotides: TGCGCCAGCAGCCCTATCGGGGGTTCCGAGCAGTACTTC.

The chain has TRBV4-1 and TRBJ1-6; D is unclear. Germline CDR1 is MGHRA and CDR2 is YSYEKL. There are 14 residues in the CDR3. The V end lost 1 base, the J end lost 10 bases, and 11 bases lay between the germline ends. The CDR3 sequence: CASSQGRGPSPLHF. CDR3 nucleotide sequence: TGCGCCAGCAGCCAAGGGAGAGGGCCCTCACCCCTCCACTTT.

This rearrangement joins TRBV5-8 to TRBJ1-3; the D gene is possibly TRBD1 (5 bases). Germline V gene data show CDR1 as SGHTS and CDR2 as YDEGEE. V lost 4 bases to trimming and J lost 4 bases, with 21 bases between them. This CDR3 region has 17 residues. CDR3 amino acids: CASSQPAGRFPGNTIYF. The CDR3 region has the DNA TGTGCCAGCAGCCAGCCCGCGGGACGCTTTCCAGGAAACACCATATATTTT.

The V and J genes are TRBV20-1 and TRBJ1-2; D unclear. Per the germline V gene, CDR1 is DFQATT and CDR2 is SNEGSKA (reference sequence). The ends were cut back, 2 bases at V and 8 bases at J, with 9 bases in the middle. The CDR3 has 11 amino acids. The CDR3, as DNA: TGCAGTGCTAGAACGGGTCAGGGCTACACCTTC. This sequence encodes CSARTGQGYTF.

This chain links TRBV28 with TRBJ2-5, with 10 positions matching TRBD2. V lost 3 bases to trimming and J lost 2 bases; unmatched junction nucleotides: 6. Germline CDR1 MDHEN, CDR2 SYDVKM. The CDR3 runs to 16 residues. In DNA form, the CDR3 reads TGTGCCAGCAGTTTGGGTCTAGCGGGGGAGCAAGAGACCCAGTACTTC. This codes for CASSLGLAGEQETQYF.